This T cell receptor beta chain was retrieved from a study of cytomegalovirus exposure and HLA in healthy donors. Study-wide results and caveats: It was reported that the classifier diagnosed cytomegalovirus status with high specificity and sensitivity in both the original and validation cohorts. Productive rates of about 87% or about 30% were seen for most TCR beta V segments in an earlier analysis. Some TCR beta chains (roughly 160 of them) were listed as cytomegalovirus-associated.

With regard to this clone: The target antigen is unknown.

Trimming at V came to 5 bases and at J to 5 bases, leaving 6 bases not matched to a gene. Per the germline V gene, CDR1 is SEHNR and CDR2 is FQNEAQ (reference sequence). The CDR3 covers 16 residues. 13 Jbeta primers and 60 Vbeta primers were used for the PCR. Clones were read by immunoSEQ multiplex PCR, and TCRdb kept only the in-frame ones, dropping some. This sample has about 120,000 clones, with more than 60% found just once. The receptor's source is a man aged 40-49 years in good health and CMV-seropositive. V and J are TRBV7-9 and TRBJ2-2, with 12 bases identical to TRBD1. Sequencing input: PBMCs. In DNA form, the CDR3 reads TGTGCCAGCAGCGCCCCGGGACAGGGGGCTACCGGGGAGCTGTTTTTT. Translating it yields CASSAPGQGATGELFF. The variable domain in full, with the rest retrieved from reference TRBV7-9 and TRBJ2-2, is DTGVSQNPRHKITKRGQNVTFRCDPISEHNRLYWYRQTLGQGPEFLTYFQNEAQLEKSRLLSDRFSAERPKGSFSTLEIQRTEQGDSAMYLCASSAPGQGATGELFFGEGSRLTVL.